These 21 T cell receptor beta chains were sequenced from one sample in a study of cytomegalovirus exposure and HLA in healthy donors. Assay: immunoSEQ multiplex PCR; the TCRdb copy retains only in-frame clones and omits some. The sample lists 100,000 to 150,000 clones; around 94% were seen once. The sequenced sample was PBMCs. These TCRs come from a woman under 30 in good health and CMV-seronegative.

V and J are TRBV28 and TRBJ1-5; D is undetermined. The CDR3 is made up of 12 amino acids. The V gene's germline CDR1 is MDHEN and CDR2 SYDVKM. V lost 6 bases and J lost 5, with 8 bases in between. The CDR3 spells CASSQNYQPQHF. As DNA, the CDR3 is TGTGCCAGCAGCCAAAATTATCAGCCCCAGCATTTT.

This clone has a single count. Here the CDR3 reads CASSVTGNGYTF. As DNA, the CDR3 is TGTGCCAGCAGCGTAACCGGGAATGGCTACACCTTC. The rearrangement links TRBV9 to TRBJ1-2; D uncertain. Germline CDR1 reads SGDLS; CDR2 reads YYNGEE. The length of the CDR3 is 12 residues. Between the trimmed V and J ends, which lost 1 base and 6 bases, there was a span of 7 bases.

The J gene is TRBJ2-3, the V gene TRBV7-2; D is ambiguous. The V gene lost 5 bases and the J gene lost 2 bases, with 14 bases spanning the gap. Looked up from germline, CDR1 is SGHTA and CDR2 is FQGNSA. This CDR3 is built from 15 residues. CDR3 protein: CASSPSVLPTDTQYF. CDR3 DNA sequence: TGTGCCAGCAGCCCCTCGGTCCTACCCACAGATACGCAGTATTTT. Complete variable domain (other parts from reference TRBV7-2 and TRBJ2-3): GAGVSQSPSNKVTEKGKDVELRCDPISGHTALYWYRQSLGQGLEFLIYFQGNSAPDKSGLPSDRFSAERTGGSVSTLTIQRTQQEDSAVYLCASSPSVLPTDTQYFGPGTRLTVL.

This clone came up once. This chain connects TRBV4-1 to TRBJ2-5; 7 bases map to TRBD1. The CDR3 sequence is 18 residues long. The ends lost 4 bases at V and 9 bases at J; junction bases unmatched: 23. Germline V CDR1 and CDR2: MGHRA, YSYEKL. The CDR3 sequence: CASSPQGAAQDRARAQYF. CDR3 DNA sequence: TGCGCCAGCAGCCCTCAAGGGGCGGCCCAAGACAGGGCAAGGGCCCAGTACTTC.

The rearrangement joins TRBV4-1 to TRBJ2-7; TRBD2 agrees at 10 bases. There are 20 residues in the CDR3. V trimming: 1 base; J trimming: 3 bases; junction bases outside the gene matches: 18. Germline lookup yields CDR1 MGHRA and CDR2 YSYEKL. As DNA, the CDR3 is TGCGCCAGCAGCCAAGTGAGTAGGACAGACCGGACTAGCGGCTACTACGAGCAGTACTTC. It encodes CASSQVSRTDRTSGYYEQYF.

The V call is TRBV9, the J call TRBJ2-2; D ambiguous. This CDR3 has 12 amino acids. V lost 4 bases to trimming and J lost 6 bases, with 7 bases between them. Per the germline V gene, CDR1 is SGDLS and CDR2 is YYNGEE. This CDR3 reads CASSPVAGELFF. The CDR3, as DNA: TGTGCCAGCAGCCCGGTAGCCGGGGAGCTGTTTTTT.

This chain joins TRBV28 and TRBJ1-3; D ambiguous. V shed 5 bases and J shed 1 base, with 15 bases lying between them. CDR1 and CDR2 from the germline V gene are MDHEN and SYDVKM. CDR3 size: 16 residues. This chain's CDR3 is CASSTHAVPSGNTIYF. CDR3 coding DNA: TGTGCCAGCAGTACCCACGCAGTCCCTTCTGGAAACACCATATATTTT.

This chain connects TRBV11-2 to TRBJ1-2, with a possible D match to TRBD1 (6 bases). Germline CDR1 and CDR2: SGHAT and FQNNGV. V was trimmed by 5 bases and J by 5 bases, leaving 15 bases between them. The CDR3 loop spans 14 amino acids. CDR3 in amino acids: CASSGGRGAYGYTF. CDR3 nucleotides: TGTGCCAGCAGCGGGGGACGGGGGGCATATGGCTACACCTTC.

The J gene is TRBJ1-3, the V gene TRBV5-6; D call uncertain. The germline CDR1 and CDR2 sequences are SGHDT and YYEEEE. The CDR3 consists of 14 residues. Deletions cut 0 bases from V and 0 bases from J, with 4 bases between. This CDR3 reads CASSLAGSGNTIYF. CDR3 coding DNA: TGTGCCAGCAGCTTGGCGGGCTCTGGAAACACCATATATTTT.

The chain couples TRBV9 to TRBJ2-3, with D possibly TRBD1 on 5 matching bases. This CDR3 contains 16 residues. The germline gives CDR1 SGDLS, CDR2 YYNGEE. The V gene lost 4 bases and the J gene lost 0 bases, with 15 bases spanning the gap. DNA for the CDR3: TGTGCCAGCAGCTTACAGGCCCTGAGGAGCACAGATACGCAGTATTTT. It encodes CASSLQALRSTDTQYF.

This clone was seen a handful of times. This rearrangement joins TRBV9 to TRBJ1-1; 7 nucleotides line up with TRBD1. With 5 bases clipped from V and 3 bases from J, the junction kept 28 bases outside the gene matches. Germline V gives CDR1 SGDLS, CDR2 YYNGEE. The CDR3 is 21 residues long. CDR3 in amino acids: CASRTRTGKWKSGVPDTEAFF. CDR3 sequence (DNA): TGTGCCAGCAGAACTAGGACAGGAAAGTGGAAATCCGGAGTACCCGACACTGAAGCTTTCTTT.

The chain couples TRBV5-1 to TRBJ2-5, with 8 bases aligning to TRBD1. Germline-derived CDR1 and CDR2 are SGHRS and YFSETQ. V lost 0 bases, J lost 2 bases, and 3 bases stayed unmatched. The CDR3 runs to 15 residues. The CDR3 DNA is TGCGCCAGCAGCTTGGGGGGACAGGTTCAAGAGACCCAGTACTTC. Amino acids: CASSLGGQVQETQYF.

The J gene is TRBJ1-3, the V gene TRBV7-2; D remains unclear. Germline V gene lookup returns CDR1 SGHTA and CDR2 FQGNSA. CDR3 length: 12 residues. Trimming took off 3 bases at V and 7 bases at J, with 7 bases between the two ends. CDR3 protein: CASSFTGNTIYF. The CDR3, as DNA: TGTGCCAGCAGCTTTACGGGTAACACCATATATTTT.

This chain connects TRBV28 to TRBJ2-3, with TRBD2 as a possible D gene (6 bases). V was cut by 10 bases and J by 2 bases, with 10 bases left in between. From germline, CDR1 is MDHEN and CDR2 SYDVKM. The length of the CDR3 is 12 residues. The CDR3 loop reads CATQRVTDTQYF. The CDR3 bases are TGTGCCACCCAGCGGGTCACAGATACGCAGTATTTT. Drawing the rest from reference TRBV28 and TRBJ2-3, the complete variable domain is DVKVTQSSRYLVKRTGEKVFLECVQDMDHENMFWYRQDPGLGLRLIYFSYDVKMKEKGDIPEGYSVSREKKERFSLILESASTNQTSMYLCATQRVTDTQYFGPGTRLTVL.

As regards this clone: At the DNA level, this CDR3 is encoded by other sequences in the same sample as well. The chain links TRBV2 to TRBJ1-2, with no clear D. There are 11 residues in the CDR3. CDR1 is SNHLY, CDR2 FYNNEI, per germline. The V gene lost 3 bases and the J gene lost 8 bases, with 7 bases spanning the gap. CDR3 coding DNA: TGTGCCAGCAGTGACCTAAGCGGCTACACCTTC. It is translated as CASSDLSGYTF.

The CDR3 spells CASSSRTGSYEQFF. In DNA, the CDR3 is TGTGCCAGCAGCTCACGGACAGGGTCGTATGAGCAGTTCTTC. The V gene is TRBV7-2, the J gene TRBJ2-1; TRBD1 matches at 8 bases. The V gene's germline CDR1 is SGHTA and CDR2 FQGNSA. V lost 4 bases, J lost 8 bases, and 7 bases stayed unmatched. CDR3 length: 14 amino acids.

The chain links TRBV4-2 to TRBJ2-7; D unresolved. Germline values: CDR1 LGHNA, CDR2 YNFKEQ. The V and J ends lost 0 bases and 10 bases respectively, with 10 bases between them. CDR3 length equals 12 residues. The CDR3 region is CASSQDQFTQYF. In nucleotides, the CDR3 is TGTGCCAGCAGCCAAGATCAATTTACACAGTACTTC.

The gene calls are TRBV6-5 and TRBJ2-5; TRBD1 matches at 8 bases. Germline V CDR1 and CDR2: MNHEY, SVGAGI. With V trimmed by 6 bases and J by 5 bases, 2 bases remained unmatched. CDR3 length: 12 residues. In DNA form, the CDR3 reads TGTGCCAGCAGGGACAGGGCTGAGACCCAGTACTTC. This codes for CASRDRAETQYF.

The rearrangement joins TRBV7-7 to TRBJ1-5; no reliable D call. V lost 7 bases and J 6 bases, leaving 19 bases between the germline ends. The CDR3 spans 15 residues. The germline V gene has CDR1 SSHAT and CDR2 FNYEAQ (reference sequence). For the CDR3, the DNA is TGTGCCAGCAAGCTTCCCGGGAGGATGCCTCAGCCCCAGCATTTT. Amino acids: CASKLPGRMPQPQHF.

The V gene is TRBV27, the J gene TRBJ2-7, with 9 bases that match TRBD1. Germline V CDR1 and CDR2: MNHEY, SMNVEV (reference sequence). This CDR3 is built from 14 residues. V lost 4 bases, J lost 5 bases, and 6 bases stayed unmatched. CDR3 sequence: CASSSTGGVNEQYF. CDR3 DNA: TGTGCCAGCAGTTCGACAGGGGGGGTAAACGAGCAGTACTTC.

This chain uses TRBV30 with TRBJ1-5; TRBD1 is a possible D gene (6 bases). The V and J ends lost 1 base and 4 bases respectively, with 14 bases between them. The CDR3 covers 15 residues. Germline assignment: CDR1 GTSNPN and CDR2 SVGIG (reference sequence). The CDR3 reads CAWSAGGRGNQPQHF. The CDR3 nucleotides are TGTGCCTGGAGTGCTGGAGGGAGGGGGAATCAGCCCCAGCATTTT.